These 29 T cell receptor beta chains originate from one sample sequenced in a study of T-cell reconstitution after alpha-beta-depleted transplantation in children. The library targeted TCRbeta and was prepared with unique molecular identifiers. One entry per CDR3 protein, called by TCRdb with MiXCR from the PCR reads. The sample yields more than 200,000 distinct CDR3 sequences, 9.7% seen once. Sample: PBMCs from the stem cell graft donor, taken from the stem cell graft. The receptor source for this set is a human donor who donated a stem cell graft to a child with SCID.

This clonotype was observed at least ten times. Here the CDR3 reads CASSLQGGLYEQYF. The CDR3 DNA reads as TGCGCCAGCAGCCTCCAGGGGGGCTTGTACGAGCAGTACTTC. The V and J genes are TRBV5-1 and TRBJ2-7; the D gene is possibly TRBD1 (7 bases). The germline V gene encodes CDR1 SGHRS and CDR2 YFSETQ. V dropped 4 bases and J dropped 4 bases, with 15 bases sitting between them. The CDR3 has 14 amino acids. The entire variable domain, with the rest obtained from reference TRBV5-1 and TRBJ2-7, is as follows: KAGVTQTPRYLIKTRGQQVTLSCSPISGHRSVSWYQQTPGQGLQFLFEYFSETQRNKGNFPGRFSGRQFSNSRSEMNVSTLELGDSALYLCASSLQGGLYEQYFGPGTRLTVT.

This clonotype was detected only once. DNA for the CDR3: TGTGCCAGCAGCTCGGAGACAGGGCGCAATCAGCCCCAGCATTTT. Translating it yields CASSSETGRNQPQHF. This rearrangement joins TRBV5-6 to TRBJ1-5; 7 nucleotides align to TRBD1. Trimming removed 3 bases from V and 2 bases from J; junction bases left unmatched: 5. CDR3 length: 15 residues. CDR1 is SGHDT and CDR2 is YYEEEE in the germline V gene.

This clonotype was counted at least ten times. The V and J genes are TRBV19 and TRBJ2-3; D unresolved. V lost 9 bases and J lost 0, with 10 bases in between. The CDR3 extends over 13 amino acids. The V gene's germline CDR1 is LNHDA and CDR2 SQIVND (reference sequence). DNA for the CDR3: TGTGCCAGCCGTGCCCCTAGCACAGATACGCAGTATTTT. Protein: CASRAPSTDTQYF.

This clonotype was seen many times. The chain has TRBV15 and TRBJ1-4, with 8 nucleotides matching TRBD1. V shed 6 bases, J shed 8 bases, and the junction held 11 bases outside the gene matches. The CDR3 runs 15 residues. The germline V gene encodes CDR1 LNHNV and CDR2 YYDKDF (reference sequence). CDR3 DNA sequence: TGTGCCACCAGAGCCTCGGACAGGGTCTTGGAAAAACTGTTTTTT. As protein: CATRASDRVLEKLFF.

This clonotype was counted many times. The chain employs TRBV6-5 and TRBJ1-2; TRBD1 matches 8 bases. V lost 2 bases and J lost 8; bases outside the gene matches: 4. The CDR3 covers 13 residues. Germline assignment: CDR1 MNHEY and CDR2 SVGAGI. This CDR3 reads CASSYLDRAGYTF. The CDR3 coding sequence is TGTGCCAGCAGTTACCTGGACAGGGCGGGCTACACCTTC.

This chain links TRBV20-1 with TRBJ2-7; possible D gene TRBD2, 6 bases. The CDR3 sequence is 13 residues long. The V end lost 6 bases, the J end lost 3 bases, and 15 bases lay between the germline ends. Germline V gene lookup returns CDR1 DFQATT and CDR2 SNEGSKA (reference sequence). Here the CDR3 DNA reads TGCAGTGCCCAGTTCAGGGAGGACTACGAGCAGTACTTC. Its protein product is CSAQFREDYEQYF.

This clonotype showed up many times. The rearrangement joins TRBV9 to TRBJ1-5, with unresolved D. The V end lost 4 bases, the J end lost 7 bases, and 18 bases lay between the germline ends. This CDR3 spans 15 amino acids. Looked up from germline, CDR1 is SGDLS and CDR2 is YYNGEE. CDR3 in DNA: TGTGCCAGCAGCCGAAGCTCGAGCTTTCGACAGCCCCAGCATTTT. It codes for CASSRSSSFRQPQHF.

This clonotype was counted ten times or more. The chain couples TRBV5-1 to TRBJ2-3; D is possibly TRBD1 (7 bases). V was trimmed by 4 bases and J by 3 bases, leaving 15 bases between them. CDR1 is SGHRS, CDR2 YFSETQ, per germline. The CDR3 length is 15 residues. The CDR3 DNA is TGCGCCAGCAGCCCCGGACAGGAGGGGACAGATACGCAGTATTTT. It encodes CASSPGQEGTDTQYF.

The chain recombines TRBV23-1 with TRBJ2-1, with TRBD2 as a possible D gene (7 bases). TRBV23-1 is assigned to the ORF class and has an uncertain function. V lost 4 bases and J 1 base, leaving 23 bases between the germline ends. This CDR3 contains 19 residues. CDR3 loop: CASSPHKGGHQRSYNEQFF. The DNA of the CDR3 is TGCGCCAGCAGTCCGCACAAGGGGGGGCACCAAAGGTCCTACAATGAGCAGTTCTTC.

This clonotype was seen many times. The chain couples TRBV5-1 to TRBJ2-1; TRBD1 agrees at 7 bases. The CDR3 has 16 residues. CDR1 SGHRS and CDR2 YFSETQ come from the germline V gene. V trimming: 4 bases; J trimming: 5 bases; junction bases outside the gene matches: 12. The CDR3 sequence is CASSPIRQGGHNEQFF. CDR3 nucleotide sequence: TGCGCCAGCAGCCCAATAAGACAGGGTGGCCACAATGAGCAGTTCTTC.

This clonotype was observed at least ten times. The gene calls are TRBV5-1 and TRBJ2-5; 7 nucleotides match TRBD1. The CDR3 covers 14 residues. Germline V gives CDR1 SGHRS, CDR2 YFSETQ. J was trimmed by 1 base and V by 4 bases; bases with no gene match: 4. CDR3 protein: CASSMGQPQETQYF. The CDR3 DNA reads TGCGCCAGCAGCATGGGACAGCCCCAAGAGACCCAGTACTTC. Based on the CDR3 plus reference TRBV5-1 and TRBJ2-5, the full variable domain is KAGVTQTPRYLIKTRGQQVTLSCSPISGHRSVSWYQQTPGQGLQFLFEYFSETQRNKGNFPGRFSGRQFSNSRSEMNVSTLELGDSALYLCASSMGQPQETQYFGPGTRLLVL.

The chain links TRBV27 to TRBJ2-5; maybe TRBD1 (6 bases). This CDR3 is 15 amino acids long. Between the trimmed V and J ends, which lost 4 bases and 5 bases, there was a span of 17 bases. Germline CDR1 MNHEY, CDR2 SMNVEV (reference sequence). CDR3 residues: CASSWSGAGTETQYF. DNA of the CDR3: TGTGCCAGCAGTTGGTCAGGGGCCGGGACCGAGACCCAGTACTTC.

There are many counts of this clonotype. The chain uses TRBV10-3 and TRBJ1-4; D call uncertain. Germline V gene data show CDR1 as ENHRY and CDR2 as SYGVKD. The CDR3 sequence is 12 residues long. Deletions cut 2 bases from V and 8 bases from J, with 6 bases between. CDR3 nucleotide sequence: TGTGCCATCAGTGAGGGTGGCGAAAAACTGTTTTTT. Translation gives CAISEGGEKLFF.

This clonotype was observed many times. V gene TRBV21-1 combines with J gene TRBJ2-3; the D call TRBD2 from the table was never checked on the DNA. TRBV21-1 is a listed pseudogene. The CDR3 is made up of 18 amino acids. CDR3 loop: CASSKAGGASVEADTQYF. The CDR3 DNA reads TGTGCCAGCAGCAAAGCGGGAGGGGCATCCGTTGAGGCAGATACGCAGTATTTT.

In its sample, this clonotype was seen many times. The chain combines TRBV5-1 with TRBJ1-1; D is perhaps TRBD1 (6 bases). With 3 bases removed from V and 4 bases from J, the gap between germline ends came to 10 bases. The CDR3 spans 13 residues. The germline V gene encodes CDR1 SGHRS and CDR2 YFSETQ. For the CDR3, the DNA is TGCGCCAGCAGCTACAGGGAGGGCACTGAAGCTTTCTTT. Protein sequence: CASSYREGTEAFF.

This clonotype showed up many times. CDR3 region: CASSLDIDSPLHF. The CDR3 bases are TGCGCCAGCAGCTTAGACATAGATTCACCCCTCCACTTT. V usage is TRBV5-1 and J usage is TRBJ1-6; no clear D gene. CDR3 length: 13 residues. Germline V gene lookup returns CDR1 SGHRS and CDR2 YFSETQ. V was pared by 2 bases and J by 8 bases, with 8 bases between.

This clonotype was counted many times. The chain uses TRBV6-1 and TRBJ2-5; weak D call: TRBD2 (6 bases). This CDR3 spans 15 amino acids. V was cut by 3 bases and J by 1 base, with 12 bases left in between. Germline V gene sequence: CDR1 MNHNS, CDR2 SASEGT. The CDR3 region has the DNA TGTGCCAGCAGTGATCGGCGGGGCCTCCAAGAGACCCAGTACTTC. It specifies CASSDRRGLQETQYF.

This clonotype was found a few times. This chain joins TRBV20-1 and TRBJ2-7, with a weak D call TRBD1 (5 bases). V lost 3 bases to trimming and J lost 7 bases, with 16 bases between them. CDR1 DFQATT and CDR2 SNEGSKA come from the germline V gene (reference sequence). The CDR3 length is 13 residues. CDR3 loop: CSASGRVKSEQYF. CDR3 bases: TGCAGTGCTAGCGGCAGGGTCAAAAGTGAGCAGTACTTC.

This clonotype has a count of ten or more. The DNA of the CDR3 is TGTGCCAGCAGCTTAGATTTTCCAGGAGCCACAGATACGCAGTATTTT. Translation gives CASSLDFPGATDTQYF. V usage is TRBV11-3 and J usage is TRBJ2-3; D gene unclear. V was pared by 0 bases and J by 2 bases, with 12 bases between. The CDR3 is 16 amino acids. The V gene's germline CDR1 is SGHNT and CDR2 YENEEA.

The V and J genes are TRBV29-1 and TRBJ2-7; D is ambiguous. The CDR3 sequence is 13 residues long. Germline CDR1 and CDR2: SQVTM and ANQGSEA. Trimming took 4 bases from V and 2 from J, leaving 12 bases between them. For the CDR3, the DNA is TGCAGCGTTGTGGGAAGGGTGGCCTACGAGCAGTACTTC. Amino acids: CSVVGRVAYEQYF.

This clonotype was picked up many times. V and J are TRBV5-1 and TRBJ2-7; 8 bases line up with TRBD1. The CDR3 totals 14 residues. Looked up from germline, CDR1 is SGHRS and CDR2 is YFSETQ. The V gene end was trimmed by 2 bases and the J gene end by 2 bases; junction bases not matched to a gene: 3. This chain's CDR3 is CASSFAGGPYEQYF. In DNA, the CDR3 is TGCGCCAGCAGCTTCGCAGGGGGCCCCTACGAGCAGTACTTC.

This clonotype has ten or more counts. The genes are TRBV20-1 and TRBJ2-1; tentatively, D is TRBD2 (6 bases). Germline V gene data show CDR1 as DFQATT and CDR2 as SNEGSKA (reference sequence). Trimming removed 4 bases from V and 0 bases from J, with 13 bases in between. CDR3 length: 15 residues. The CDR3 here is CSAISRDSSYNEQFF. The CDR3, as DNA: TGCAGTGCTATTTCCAGGGACTCCTCCTACAATGAGCAGTTCTTC.

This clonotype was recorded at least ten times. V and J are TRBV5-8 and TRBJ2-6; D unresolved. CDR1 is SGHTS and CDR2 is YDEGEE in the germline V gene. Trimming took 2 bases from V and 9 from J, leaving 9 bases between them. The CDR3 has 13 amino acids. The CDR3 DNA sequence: TGTGCCAGCAGCTTAGATCAGTACAACGTCCTGACTTTC. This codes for CASSLDQYNVLTF.

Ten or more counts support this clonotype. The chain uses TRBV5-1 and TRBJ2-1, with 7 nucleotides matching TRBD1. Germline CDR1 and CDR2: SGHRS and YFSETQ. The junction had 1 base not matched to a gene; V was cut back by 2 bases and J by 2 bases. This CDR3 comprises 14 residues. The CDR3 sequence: CASSFGTAYNEQFF. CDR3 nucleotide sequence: TGCGCCAGCAGCTTTGGGACAGCCTACAATGAGCAGTTCTTC.

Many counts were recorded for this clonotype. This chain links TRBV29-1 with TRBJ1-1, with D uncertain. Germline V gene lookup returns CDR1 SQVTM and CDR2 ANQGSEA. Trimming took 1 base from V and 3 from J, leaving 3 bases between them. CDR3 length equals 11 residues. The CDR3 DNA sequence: TGCAGCGTTGAAGGGGACACTGAAGCTTTCTTT. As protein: CSVEGDTEAFF. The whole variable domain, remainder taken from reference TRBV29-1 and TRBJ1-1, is SAVISQKPSRDICQRGTSLTIQCQVDSQVTMMFWYRQQPGQSLTLIATANQGSEATYESGFVIDKFPISRPNLTFSTLTVSNMSPEDSSIYLCSVEGDTEAFFGQGTRLTVV.

CDR3: CAMSPGDLGYEQYF. The CDR3 bases are TGTGCCATGAGCCCTGGGGACCTCGGCTACGAGCAGTACTTC. This chain connects TRBV3-1 to TRBJ2-7, with D perhaps assigned TRBD1 or TRBD2 (5 bases each). Per the germline V gene, CDR1 is LGHDT and CDR2 is YNNKEL (reference sequence). This CDR3 region has 14 residues. Trimming shortened V by 10 bases and J by 3 bases, and 19 bases separated the two germline ends.

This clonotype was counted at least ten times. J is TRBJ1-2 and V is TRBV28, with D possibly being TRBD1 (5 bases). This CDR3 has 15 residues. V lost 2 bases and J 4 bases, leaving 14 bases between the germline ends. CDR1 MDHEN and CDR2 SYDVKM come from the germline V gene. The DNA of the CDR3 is TGTGCCAGCAGTTTAGGGGGTGCGGCAGGCTATGGCTACACCTTC. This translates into CASSLGGAAGYGYTF.

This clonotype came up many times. CDR3 sequence: CASSLLGGQGFYEQYF. The CDR3 DNA is TGTGCCAGCAGTTTGTTAGGCGGACAGGGATTCTACGAGCAGTACTTC. V gene TRBV27 combines with J gene TRBJ2-7, with TRBD1 matching over 8 bases. The V gene end was trimmed by 3 bases and the J gene end by 3 bases; junction bases not matched to a gene: 10. The CDR3 extends over 16 amino acids. Germline V gives CDR1 MNHEY, CDR2 SMNVEV (reference sequence).

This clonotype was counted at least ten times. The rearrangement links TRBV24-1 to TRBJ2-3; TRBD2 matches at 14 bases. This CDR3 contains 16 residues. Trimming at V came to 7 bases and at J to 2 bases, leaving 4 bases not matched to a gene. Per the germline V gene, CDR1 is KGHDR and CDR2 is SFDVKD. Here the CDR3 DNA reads TGTGCCACCAGCGGACTAGCGGGGGGCTACACAGATACGCAGTATTTT. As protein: CATSGLAGGYTDTQYF.